The clone carrying this TCR beta chain was observed many times. The sample belongs to a study of T cells after yellow fever vaccination. The germline gives CDR1 SGDLS, CDR2 YYNGEE. The V end was cut by 0 bases, the J end by 5 bases, with 12 bases between. CDR3 length: 14 residues. TCRdb re-derived calls from the 5' RACE reads in MiXCR, one entry per CDR3 protein. The sample carries about 99,000 distinct CDR3 sequences, under 7% recorded once. The source is a man younger than 35 who received the YFV17D yellow fever vaccine. This specimen was CD8+ T cells sorted from PBMCs, taken 10 days after the yellow fever booster vaccination. V is TRBV9 and J is TRBJ2-7, with D perhaps TRBD1 (5 bases). CDR3 coding DNA: TGTGCCAGCAGCGTAGAAGGGGAACCGGACGAGCAGTACTTC. Translated: CASSVEGEPDEQYF.